The 9 T cell receptor beta chains below come from one sample, sequenced in a study of cytomegalovirus exposure and HLA in healthy donors. 60 Vbeta and 13 Jbeta primers were used in PCR. The assay was immunoSEQ multiplex PCR, and TCRdb's table has in-frame clones only and misses some. The sample lists about 160,000 clones, 65% to 85% occurring once. Sequences were obtained from PBMCs. These receptors were obtained from a woman between 45 and 60 years old in good health and CMV-seropositive.

The rearrangement links TRBV18 to TRBJ1-4; D ambiguous. Germline CDR1 and CDR2: KGHSH and LQKENI. The CDR3 totals 16 residues. V was clipped by 3 bases and J by 5 bases, with 16 bases between them. The CDR3 sequence: CASSPRSLDLNEKLFF. In nucleotides, the CDR3 is TGTGCCAGCTCACCCAGGTCCTTAGACCTCAATGAAAAACTGTTTTTT.

The chain couples TRBV19 to TRBJ1-4; possibly TRBD1 for D (6 bases). With 8 bases removed from V and 8 bases from J, the gap between germline ends came to 12 bases. From germline, CDR1 is LNHDA and CDR2 SQIVND (reference sequence). The CDR3 has 12 amino acids. CDR3 nucleotide sequence: TGTGCCAGTCAAGGCAGGGGCGAAAAACTGTTTTTT. It codes for CASQGRGEKLFF.

This clone came up a few times. This chain joins TRBV27 and TRBJ1-2; D remains ambiguous. Looked up from germline, CDR1 is MNHEY and CDR2 is SMNVEV (reference sequence). This CDR3 spans 14 amino acids. Trimming pared 6 bases from V and 5 bases from J, leaving 16 bases between. This chain's CDR3 is CASSLRPRLYGYTF. In DNA, the CDR3 is TGTGCCAGCAGCCTTAGGCCGAGGCTGTATGGCTACACCTTC.

V and J are TRBV14 and TRBJ1-2; D is ambiguous. Germline V CDR1 and CDR2: SGHDN, FVKESK. This CDR3 contains 13 residues. The V and J ends lost 3 bases and 1 base respectively, with 6 bases between them. CDR3 amino acids: CASSQTLNYGYTF. The CDR3 DNA is TGTGCCAGCAGCCAGACTCTTAACTATGGCTACACCTTC.

This clone was seen only a few times. The V gene is TRBV6-4, the J gene TRBJ2-1; 8 bases match TRBD2. Germline V lookup: CDR1 MRHNA, CDR2 SNTAGT. Losses at the gene ends were 5 bases for V and 3 bases for J; bases not matched to a gene: 3. CDR3 length: 14 amino acids. The CDR3 is CASSPSGYYNEQFF. The CDR3 region has the DNA TGTGCCAGCAGTCCTAGCGGGTACTACAATGAGCAGTTCTTC.

In regard to this clone: At one of its ends the junction is not consistent with the germline gene, which may arise from a read error. The gene calls are TRBV6-4 and TRBJ2-2; D is possibly TRBD2 (6 bases). Germline V gene sequence: CDR1 MRHNA, CDR2 SNTAGT. This CDR3 spans 13 amino acids. The chain's CDR3 is CASSGTSTGGLFF. The DNA for the CDR3 is TGTGCCAGCAGTGGTACCTCTACCGGGGGGCTGTTTTTT.

The CDR3, as DNA: TGTGCCACCAGCAGAGTGGTGGGAGGGACTGAAGCTTTCTTT. It encodes CATSRVVGGTEAFF. The gene calls are TRBV15 and TRBJ1-1; D gene unclear. CDR1 is LNHNV, CDR2 YYDKDF, per germline (reference sequence). With 1 base removed from V and 5 bases from J, the gap between germline ends came to 11 bases. This CDR3 has 14 amino acids. The entire variable domain, with the rest obtained from reference TRBV15 and TRBJ1-1, is as follows: DAMVIQNPRYQVTQFGKPVTLSCSQTLNHNVMYWYQQKSSQAPKLLFHYYDKDFNNEADTPDNFQSRRPNTSFCFLDIRSPGLGDTAMYLCATSRVVGGTEAFFGQGTRLTVV.

The chain joins TRBV18 to TRBJ2-2, with TRBD1 matching over 10 bases. Germline V gene lookup returns CDR1 KGHSH and CDR2 LQKENI. With 2 bases clipped from V and 6 bases from J, the junction kept 9 bases outside the gene matches. This CDR3 comprises 17 residues. The CDR3 is CASSPSPGTGVSGELFF. CDR3 coding DNA: TGTGCCAGCTCACCAAGCCCTGGGACAGGGGTTTCCGGGGAGCTGTTTTTT.

The chain couples TRBV6-5 to TRBJ1-1; weak D call: TRBD1 (5 bases). CDR1 and CDR2 (germline): MNHEY, SVGAGI. The CDR3 extends over 15 amino acids. V lost 5 bases to trimming and J lost 4 bases, with 17 bases between them. CDR3 DNA: TGTGCCAGCAGTATGACGACAGCAGGAGTCACTGAAGCTTTCTTT. Its protein is CASSMTTAGVTEAFF.